The 10 T cell receptor beta chains below all came from one sample that was sequenced in a study of cytomegalovirus exposure and HLA in healthy donors. The PCR made use of 60 Vbeta and 13 Jbeta primers. Measured with immunoSEQ multiplex PCR; TCRdb has only the in-frame clones, and not every one. Counted here are around 77,000 clones, approximately 80% occurring once; the ten biggest clones make up approximately 3.4%. The sequenced material came from PBMCs. The source of these receptors is a man aged 35 to 55 in good health and CMV-seronegative.

The rearrangement joins TRBV7-3 to TRBJ2-2, with TRBD1 matching 7 bases. The CDR3 extends over 16 amino acids. Germline values: CDR1 SGHTA, CDR2 FQGTGA. V shed 3 bases and J 4 bases; nucleotides not matched to a gene: 8. CDR3 DNA: TGTGCCAGCAGCTTTTCCGGGACAGCGCGCACCGGGGAGCTGTTTTTT. Amino acid sequence: CASSFSGTARTGELFF.

This clone has just a few counts. The chain carries TRBV7-9 and TRBJ1-5; 7 nucleotides align to TRBD1. The CDR3 is 14 amino acids. Unmatched junction bases numbered 3, after V lost 5 bases and J lost 2 bases. Germline CDR1 and CDR2: SEHNR and FQNEAQ (reference sequence). The CDR3 region is CASSTGQGNQPQHF. The CDR3 bases are TGTGCCAGCAGCACCGGACAGGGCAATCAGCCCCAGCATTTT. The variable domain in full, completed from reference TRBV7-9 and TRBJ1-5, reads DTGVSQNPRHKITKRGQNVTFRCDPISEHNRLYWYRQTLGQGPEFLTYFQNEAQLEKSRLLSDRFSAERPKGSFSTLEIQRTEQGDSAMYLCASSTGQGNQPQHFGDGTRLSIL.

CDR3 in amino acids: CASSSRGAAETQYF. CDR3 nucleotides: TGTGCCAGCAGCTCACGGGGGGCAGCAGAGACCCAGTACTTC. V and J are TRBV9 and TRBJ2-5; D is possibly TRBD2 (7 bases). There are 14 residues in the CDR3. The V gene's germline CDR1 is SGDLS and CDR2 YYNGEE. Trimming stripped 4 bases from V and 4 bases from J, with 14 bases between.

This clone showed up just a few times. The chain recombines TRBV5-4 with TRBJ1-6, with D unclear. The CDR3 has 16 residues. V was trimmed by 0 bases and J by 0 bases, leaving 7 bases between them. Germline V gene lookup returns CDR1 SGHNT and CDR2 YYREEE (reference sequence). This chain's CDR3 is CASSLVRHSYNSPLHF. The CDR3 DNA follows: TGTGCCAGCAGCTTGGTCAGACACTCCTATAATTCACCCCTCCACTTT.

The V call is TRBV7-2, the J call TRBJ1-3; a possible D gene is TRBD1 (5 bases). Germline-derived CDR1 and CDR2 are SGHTA and FQGNSA. The CDR3 is 14 residues long. Trimming cost V 3 bases and J 3 bases, with 9 bases left between them. CDR3 residues: CASSFRGIGNTIYF. CDR3 coding DNA: TGTGCCAGCAGCTTTAGGGGTATTGGAAACACCATATATTTT.

The V and J genes are TRBV27 and TRBJ1-1; 7 bases match TRBD1. The CDR3 covers 14 residues. CDR1 MNHEY and CDR2 SMNVEV come from the germline V gene (reference sequence). V was pared by 4 bases and J by 7 bases, with 9 bases of the junction left unmatched. The CDR3 reads CASSSPSTGIEAFF. The DNA for the CDR3 is TGTGCCAGCAGTTCCCCTTCGACAGGGATTGAAGCTTTCTTT.

The chain combines TRBV19 with TRBJ2-2, with 8 bases fitting TRBD1. The CDR3 contains 17 residues. Germline loops: CDR1 LNHDA, CDR2 SQIVND (reference sequence). After removal of 5 bases from V and 0 bases from J, the junction contained 8 bases not matched to a gene. The CDR3 DNA is TGTGCCAGTAGTCCCAAAGGGACAGGTTCGAACACCGGGGAGCTGTTTTTT. Its translation: CASSPKGTGSNTGELFF.

This chain connects TRBV14 to TRBJ1-4, with TRBD1 matching 9 bases. Germline CDR1 reads SGHDN; CDR2 reads FVKESK. V lost 5 bases and J lost 13; bases outside the gene matches: 11. This CDR3 has 14 amino acids. The CDR3 loop is CASSWGQGNVLLFF. CDR3 in DNA: TGTGCCAGCAGCTGGGGACAGGGTAACGTGTTACTGTTTTTT.

The V call is TRBV18, the J call TRBJ1-1; D is uncertain. Deletions cut 2 bases from V and 3 bases from J, with 13 bases between. CDR3 length: 15 amino acids. Germline-derived CDR1 and CDR2 are KGHSH and LQKENI. The CDR3 reads CASSPLRVRDTEAFF. CDR3 DNA: TGTGCCAGCTCACCATTGAGGGTTCGTGACACTGAAGCTTTCTTT.

The chain is built from TRBV4-2 and TRBJ2-3, with D perhaps TRBD2 (5 bases). The CDR3 contains 16 residues. Between the trimmed V and J ends, which lost 3 bases and 1 base, there was a span of 14 bases. Germline CDR1 reads LGHNA; CDR2 reads YNFKEQ. The CDR3: CASSHASVGGTDTQYF. The CDR3 coding sequence is TGTGCCAGCAGCCACGCGTCGGTCGGGGGCACAGATACGCAGTATTTT.